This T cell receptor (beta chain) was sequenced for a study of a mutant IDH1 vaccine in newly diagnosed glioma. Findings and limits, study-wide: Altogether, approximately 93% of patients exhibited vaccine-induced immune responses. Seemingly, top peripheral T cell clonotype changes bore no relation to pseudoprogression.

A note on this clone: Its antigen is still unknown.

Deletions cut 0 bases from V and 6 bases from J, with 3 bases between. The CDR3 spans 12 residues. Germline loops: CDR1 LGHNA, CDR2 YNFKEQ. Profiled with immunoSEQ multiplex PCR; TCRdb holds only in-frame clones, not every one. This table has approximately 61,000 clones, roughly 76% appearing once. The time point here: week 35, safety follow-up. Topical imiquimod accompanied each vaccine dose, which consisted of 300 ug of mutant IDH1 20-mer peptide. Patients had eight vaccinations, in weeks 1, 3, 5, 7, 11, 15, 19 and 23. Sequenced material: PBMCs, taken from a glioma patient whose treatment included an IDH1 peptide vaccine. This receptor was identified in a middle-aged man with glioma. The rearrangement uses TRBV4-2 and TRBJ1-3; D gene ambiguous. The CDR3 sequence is CASSQDLNTIYF. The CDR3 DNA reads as TGTGCCAGCAGCCAAGATTTAAACACCATATATTTT.